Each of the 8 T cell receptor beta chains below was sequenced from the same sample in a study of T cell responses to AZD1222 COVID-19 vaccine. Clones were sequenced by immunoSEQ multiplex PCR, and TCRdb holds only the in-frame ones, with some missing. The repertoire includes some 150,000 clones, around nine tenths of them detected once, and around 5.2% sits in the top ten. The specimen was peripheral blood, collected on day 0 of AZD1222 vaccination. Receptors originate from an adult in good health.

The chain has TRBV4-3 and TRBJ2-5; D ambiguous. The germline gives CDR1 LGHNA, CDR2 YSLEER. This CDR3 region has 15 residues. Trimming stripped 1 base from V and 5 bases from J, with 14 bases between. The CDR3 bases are TGCGCCAGCAGCCAAGTTTTTTGGGCAGCGGAGACCCAGTACTTC. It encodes CASSQVFWAAETQYF.

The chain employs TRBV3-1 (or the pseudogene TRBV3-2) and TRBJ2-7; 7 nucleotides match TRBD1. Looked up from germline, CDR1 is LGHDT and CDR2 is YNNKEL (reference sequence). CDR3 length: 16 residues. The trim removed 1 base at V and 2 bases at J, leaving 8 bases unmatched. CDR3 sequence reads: CASSQVVKGAPYEQYF. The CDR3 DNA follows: TGTGCCAGCAGCCAAGTAGTAAAGGGGGCACCCTACGAGCAGTACTTC.

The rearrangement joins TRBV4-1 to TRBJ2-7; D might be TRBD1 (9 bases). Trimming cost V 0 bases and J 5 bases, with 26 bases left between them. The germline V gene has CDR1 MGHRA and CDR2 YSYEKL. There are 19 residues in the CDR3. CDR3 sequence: CASSQEGGQGKRGSHEQYF. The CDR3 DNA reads TGCGCCAGCAGCCAAGAAGGGGGACAGGGCAAGCGGGGGAGTCACGAGCAGTACTTC.

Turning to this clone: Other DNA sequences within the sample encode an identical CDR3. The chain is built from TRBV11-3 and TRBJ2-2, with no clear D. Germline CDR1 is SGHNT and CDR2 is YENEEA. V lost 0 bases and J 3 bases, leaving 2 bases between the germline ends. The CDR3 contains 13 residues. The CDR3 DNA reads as TGTGCCAGCAGCTTAGAATACACCGGGGAGCTGTTTTTT. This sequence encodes CASSLEYTGELFF.

CDR3 DNA sequence: TGCAGCGTGGGACAGCTGAATCAGCCCCAGCATTTT. Translated, it gives CSVGQLNQPQHF. This chain connects TRBV29-1 to TRBJ1-5; 7 bases match TRBD1. V trimming: 6 bases; J trimming: 4 bases; junction bases outside the gene matches: 3. There are 12 residues in the CDR3. CDR1 and CDR2 from the germline V gene are SQVTM and ANQGSEA.

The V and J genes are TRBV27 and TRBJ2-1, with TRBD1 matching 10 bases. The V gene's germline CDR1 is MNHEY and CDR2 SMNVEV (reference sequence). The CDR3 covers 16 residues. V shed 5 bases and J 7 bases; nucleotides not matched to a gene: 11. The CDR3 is CASSTTPGQGTNEQFF. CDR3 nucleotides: TGTGCCAGCAGTACCACACCGGGACAGGGGACTAATGAGCAGTTCTTC.

The chain's CDR3 is CASSLFGVYGYTF. The CDR3 DNA sequence: TGTGCCAGCAGCCTGTTCGGGGTCTATGGCTACACCTTC. The chain recombines TRBV5-6 with TRBJ1-2, with D hard to call. The germline V gene has CDR1 SGHDT and CDR2 YYEEEE. The germline V and J ends were trimmed by 4 bases and 4 bases, with 11 bases remaining between them. CDR3 length: 13 residues.

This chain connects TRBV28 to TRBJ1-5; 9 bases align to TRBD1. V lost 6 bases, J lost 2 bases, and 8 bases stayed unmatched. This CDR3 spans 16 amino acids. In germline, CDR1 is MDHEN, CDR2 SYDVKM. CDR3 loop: CASRTTGGVGNQPQHF. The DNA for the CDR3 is TGTGCCAGCAGGACTACAGGGGGCGTGGGCAATCAGCCCCAGCATTTT.